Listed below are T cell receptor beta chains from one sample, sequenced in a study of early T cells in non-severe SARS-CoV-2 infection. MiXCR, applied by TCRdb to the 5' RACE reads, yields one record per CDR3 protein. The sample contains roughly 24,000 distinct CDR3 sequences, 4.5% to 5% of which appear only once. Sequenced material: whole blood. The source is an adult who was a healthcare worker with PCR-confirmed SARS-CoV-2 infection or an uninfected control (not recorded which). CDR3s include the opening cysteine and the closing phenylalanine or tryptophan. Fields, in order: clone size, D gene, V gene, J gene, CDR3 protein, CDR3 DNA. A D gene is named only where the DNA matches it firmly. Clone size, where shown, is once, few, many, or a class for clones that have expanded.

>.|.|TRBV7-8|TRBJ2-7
CASSLKSGYYEQYF
TGTGCCAGCAGCCTGAAATCGGGGTACTACGAGCAGTACTTC
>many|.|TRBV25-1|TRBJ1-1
CASSEGRAAFF
TGTGCCAGCAGTGAAGGCAGGGCCGCTTTCTTT
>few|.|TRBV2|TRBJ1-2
CASSFLLRTNYGYTF
TGTGCCAGCAGTTTCTTACTACGTACTAACTATGGCTACACCTTC
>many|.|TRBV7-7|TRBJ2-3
CASSFGYTDTQYF
TGTGCTAGCAGCTTCGGGTATACAGATACGCAGTATTTT
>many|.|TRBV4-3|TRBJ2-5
CASSQGIFLTQYF
TGCGCCAGCAGCCAAGGGATCTTCTTGACCCAGTACTTC
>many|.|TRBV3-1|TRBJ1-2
CASSQEPSRPNYGYTF
TGTGCCAGCAGCCAAGAGCCAAGCAGACCTAACTATGGCTACACCTTC
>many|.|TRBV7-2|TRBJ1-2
CASSLVSFWSGRGPTGYTF
TGTGCCAGCAGCTTAGTGAGTTTTTGGTCAGGGAGAGGTCCCACTGGCTACACCTTC
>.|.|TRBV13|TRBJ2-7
CASSTRGLARNYEQYF
TGTGCCAGCAGCACCCGGGGCCTCGCCCGAAACTACGAGCAGTACTTC
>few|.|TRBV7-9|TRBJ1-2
CASSLYARPNYGYTF
TGTGCCAGCAGCTTATATGCCAGGCCAAACTATGGCTACACCTTC
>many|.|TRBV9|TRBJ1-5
CASSEGVTISNQPQHF
TGTGCCAGCAGCGAAGGGGTCACCATTAGCAATCAGCCCCAGCATTTT
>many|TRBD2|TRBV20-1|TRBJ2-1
CSASPLAGGGSYNEQFF
TGCAGTGCTAGCCCACTAGCGGGGGGAGGGTCCTACAATGAGCAGTTCTTC
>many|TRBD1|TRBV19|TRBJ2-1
CATRDRDVRFF
TGTGCCACGAGGGACAGGGATGTAAGGTTCTTC
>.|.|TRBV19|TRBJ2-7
CASSNTYEQYF
TGTGCCAGTAGTAACACCTACGAGCAGTACTTC
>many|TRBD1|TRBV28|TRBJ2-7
CASSLIGTGPYEQYF
TGTGCCAGCAGCCTGATAGGGACAGGGCCCTACGAGCAGTACTTC
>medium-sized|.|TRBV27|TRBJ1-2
CASSSSGASNYGYTF
TGTGCCAGCAGTTCGTCGGGGGCCTCTAACTATGGCTACACCTTC
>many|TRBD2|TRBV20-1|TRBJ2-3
CSARQTSGVVTQYF
TGCAGTGCTAGACAGACTAGCGGGGTTGTTACGCAGTATTTT
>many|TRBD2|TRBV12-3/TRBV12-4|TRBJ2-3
CASSFVAGGVTDTQYF
TGTGCCAGCAGTTTCGTAGCGGGGGGAGTGACAGATACGCAGTATTTT
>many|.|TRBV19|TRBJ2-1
CARVRREQFF
TGTGCCAGAGTCCGGAGGGAGCAGTTCTTC
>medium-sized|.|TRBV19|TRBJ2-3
CASSRHIRSTSTDTQYF
TGTGCTAGTAGCCGACACATCCGTTCTACTAGCACAGATACGCAGTATTTT
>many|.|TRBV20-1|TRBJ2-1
CSASRQSHGNEQFF
TGCAGTGCTAGTAGGCAGTCCCATGGCAATGAGCAGTTCTTC
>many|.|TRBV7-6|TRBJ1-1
CASSLGGLSNTEAFF
TGTGCCAGCAGCCTTGGGGGACTTTCGAACACTGAAGCTTTCTTT
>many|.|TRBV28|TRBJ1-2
CASSLRERGYTF
TGTGCCAGCAGTTTGAGAGAGCGTGGCTACACCTTC
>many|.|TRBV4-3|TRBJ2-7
CASSLLQFPPDYEQYF
TGCGCCAGCAGCCTCCTACAATTCCCCCCTGACTACGAGCAGTACTTC
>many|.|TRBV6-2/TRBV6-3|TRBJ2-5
CASRKPQGGRYQETQYF
TGTGCCAGCCGAAAACCCCAGGGGGGTCGGTACCAAGAGACCCAGTACTTC
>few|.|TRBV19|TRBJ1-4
CASSLVLNEKLFF
TGTGCCAGTAGTTTGGTACTTAATGAAAAACTGTTTTTT
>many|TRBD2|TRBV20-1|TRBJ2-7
CSAISGGMAYEQYF
TGCAGTGCTATCAGCGGGGGGATGGCCTACGAGCAGTACTTC
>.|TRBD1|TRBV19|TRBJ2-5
CASSIWDREGDQYF
TGTGCCAGTAGTATATGGGACAGGGAGGGGGACCAGTACTTC
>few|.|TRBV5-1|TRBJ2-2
CASSLVRGLNTGELFF
TGCGCCAGCAGCTTGGTCAGGGGACTGAACACCGGGGAGCTGTTTTTT
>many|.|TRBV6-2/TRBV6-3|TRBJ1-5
CASSYAAGRLNQPQHF
TGTGCCAGCAGTTATGCGGCAGGGAGACTCAATCAGCCCCAGCATTTT
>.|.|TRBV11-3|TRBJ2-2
CASSSQGGLTGELFF
TGTGCCAGCAGCTCGCAGGGGGGCCTCACCGGGGAGCTGTTTTTT
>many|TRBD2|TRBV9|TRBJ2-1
CASNSGEGIYRNEQFF
TGTGCCAGCAATAGCGGGGAAGGAATCTATCGCAATGAGCAGTTCTTC
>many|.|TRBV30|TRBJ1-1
CAWTIGTEAFF
TGTGCCTGGACGATCGGCACTGAAGCTTTCTTT
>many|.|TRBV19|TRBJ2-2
CASSMAGELFF
TGTGCCAGTAGTATGGCCGGGGAGCTGTTTTTT
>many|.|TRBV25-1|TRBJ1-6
CASSETGPLPLHF
TGTGCCAGCAGTGAAACAGGGCCTTTGCCCCTCCACTTT
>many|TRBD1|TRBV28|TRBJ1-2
CASSRSLTGMNGYTF
TGTGCCAGCAGTCGATCACTGACAGGGATGAATGGCTACACCTTC
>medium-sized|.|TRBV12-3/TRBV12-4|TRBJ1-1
CASSLGGGRVTEAFF
TGTGCCAGCAGTTTAGGTGGGGGCAGGGTTACTGAAGCTTTCTTT
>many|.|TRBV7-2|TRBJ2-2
CASPEGGTNTGELFF
TGTGCCAGCCCGGAGGGGGGGACGAACACCGGGGAGCTGTTTTTT
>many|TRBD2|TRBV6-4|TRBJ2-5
CASSELAAQETQYF
TGTGCCAGCAGTGAACTAGCGGCCCAAGAGACCCAGTACTTC
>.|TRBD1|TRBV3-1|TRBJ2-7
CASSQDPGTGYPKQYF
TGTGCCAGCAGCCAAGATCCCGGGACAGGATATCCTAAGCAGTACTTC
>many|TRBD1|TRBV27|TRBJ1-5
CASSLGGGGRYQPQHF
TGTGCCAGCAGTTTAGGAGGGGGCGGCCGGTATCAGCCCCAGCATTTT
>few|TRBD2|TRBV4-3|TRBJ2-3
CASSQARSGGIDTQYF
TGCGCCAGCAGCCAAGCGCGTTCGGGAGGGATAGATACGCAGTATTTT
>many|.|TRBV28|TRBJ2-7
CASSLVARNYEQYF
TGTGCCAGCAGTTTGGTTGCCAGGAACTACGAGCAGTACTTC
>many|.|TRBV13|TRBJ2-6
CASSSDPSGANVLTF
TGTGCCAGCAGCTCGGACCCCTCTGGGGCCAACGTCCTGACTTTC
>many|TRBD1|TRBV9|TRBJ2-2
CASSALTGGPLNTGELFF
TGTGCCAGCAGCGCCCTGACAGGGGGCCCGTTGAACACCGGGGAGCTGTTTTTT
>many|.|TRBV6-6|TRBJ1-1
CASIRGANTEAFF
TGTGCCAGCATCCGGGGGGCGAACACTGAAGCTTTCTTT